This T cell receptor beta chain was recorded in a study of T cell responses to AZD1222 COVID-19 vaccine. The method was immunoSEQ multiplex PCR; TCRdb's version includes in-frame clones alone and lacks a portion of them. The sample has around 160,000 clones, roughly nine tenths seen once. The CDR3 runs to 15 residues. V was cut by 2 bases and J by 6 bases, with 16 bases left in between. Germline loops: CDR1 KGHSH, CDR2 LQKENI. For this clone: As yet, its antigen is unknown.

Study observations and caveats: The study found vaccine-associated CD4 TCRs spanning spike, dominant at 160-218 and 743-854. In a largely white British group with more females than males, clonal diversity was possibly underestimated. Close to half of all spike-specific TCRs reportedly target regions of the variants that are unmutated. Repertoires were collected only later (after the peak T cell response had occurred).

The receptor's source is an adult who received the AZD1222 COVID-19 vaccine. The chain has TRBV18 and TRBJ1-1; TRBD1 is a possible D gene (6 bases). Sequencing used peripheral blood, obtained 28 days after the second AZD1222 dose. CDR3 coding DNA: TGTGCCAGCTCACCAACGGGGGCGCGTCACGCTGAAGCTTTCTTT. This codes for CASSPTGARHAEAFF.